The subject of this entry is one TCR beta chain. From the PCR reads, TCRdb called clonotypes with MiXCR, one entry per CDR3 protein. The profile shows more than 550,000 distinct CDR3 sequences, roughly 23% of them singletons. These data originate in a study of molecular identifiers for immune sequencing clone quantification. The CDR3 spans 14 residues. Germline-derived CDR1 and CDR2 are MNHEY and SMNVEV (reference sequence). V dropped 6 bases and J dropped 3; count of bases not matched to a gene: 8. Material for sequencing was naive CD8+ T cells from blood, with Jurkat cell RNA spiked in. Indicated subset: FACS-sorted CD8+CD4-CCR7+CD45RA+ naive T cells. The receptor's source is a human donor in good health. Some libraries in this study had Jurkat cell RNA spiked in. The chain carries TRBV27 and TRBJ2-7; TRBD1 aligns across 7 bases. The CDR3 DNA reads as TGTGCCAGCAGCACAGGGGTGAAGCTCTACGAGCAGTACTTC. Amino acid sequence: CASSTGVKLYEQYF.